The 10 T cell receptor beta chains below come from one sample, sequenced in a study of shared clonotypes between healthy human individuals. Assay: immunoSEQ multiplex PCR; the TCRdb copy retains only in-frame clones and omits some. Here the sample spans about 2.1 million clones, 85% to 95% being singletons. Terminally differentiated effector memory CD45RA+ cells were excluded from the naive CD8 cells, which were CD45RO-negative and positively selected for CCR7. The sequenced sample consisted of naive CD8+ T cells from PBMCs. Receptor source: a young man in good health. Some clones in this sample may be carry-over from other donors' samples.

The CDR3 protein is CATSSGRGPGNTIYF. The CDR3, as DNA: TGTGCCACCAGCAGTGGTCGTGGGCCTGGAAACACCATATATTTT. The chain is built from TRBV15 and TRBJ1-3; no reliable D call. The CDR3 has 15 residues. V was clipped by 3 bases and J by 2 bases, with 11 bases between them. Germline assignment: CDR1 LNHNV and CDR2 YYDKDF (reference sequence).

This clone came up a few times. Other nucleotide sequences from this sample produce the same CDR3. The V gene is TRBV4-1, the J gene TRBJ1-2; D unresolved. CDR3 length: 12 amino acids. Germline V CDR1 and CDR2: MGHRA, YSYEKL. V lost 1 base and J lost 2, with 2 bases in between. The CDR3 coding sequence is TGCGCCAGCAGCCAAGGCAACTATGGCTACACCTTC. Amino acids: CASSQGNYGYTF.

The chain has TRBV30 and TRBJ2-1; TRBD1 might be the D (7 bases). CDR1 is GTSNPN, CDR2 SVGIG, per germline (reference sequence). V was shortened by 7 bases and J by 7 bases, with 14 bases between the two germline ends. This CDR3 is 12 amino acids long. The CDR3 region is CASRTGGNEQFF. The CDR3 bases are TGTGCCTCCAGGACAGGAGGGAATGAGCAGTTCTTC. Drawing the rest from reference TRBV30 and TRBJ2-1, the complete variable domain is SQTIHQWPATLVQPVGSPLSLECTVEGTSNPNLYWYRQAAGRGLQLLFYSVGIGQISSEVPQNLSASRPQDRQFILSSKKLLLSDSGFYLCASRTGGNEQFFGPGTRLTVL.

This clone was counted a single time. The V and J genes are TRBV4-1 and TRBJ1-1; D is undetermined. The CDR3 loop spans 15 amino acids. Germline assignment: CDR1 MGHRA and CDR2 YSYEKL. V was cut by 3 bases and J by 1 base, with 12 bases left in between. The DNA of the CDR3 is TGCGCCAGCAGCCAGCGACGGTTGGCGAACACTGAAGCTTTCTTT. Protein product: CASSQRRLANTEAFF.

The V gene is TRBV14, the J gene TRBJ2-1, with 7 bases that match TRBD2. In germline, CDR1 is SGHDN, CDR2 FVKESK. V was pared by 5 bases and J by 7 bases, with 11 bases of the junction left unmatched. The CDR3 length is 15 residues. The CDR3 is CASSVRWGEGNEQFF. The CDR3, as DNA: TGTGCCAGCAGCGTCCGGTGGGGGGAGGGAAATGAGCAGTTCTTC.

This clone was seen more than once but under ten times. The CDR3 spells CASSVTDNYGYTF. The CDR3 coding sequence is TGTGCCAGTAGTGTGACAGATAACTATGGCTACACCTTC. The J gene is TRBJ1-2, the V gene TRBV19, with a tentative D call TRBD1 (5 bases). Germline loops: CDR1 LNHDA, CDR2 SQIVND (reference sequence). The CDR3 totals 13 residues. V gave up 5 bases and J gave up 1 base, with 8 bases separating them.

This clone has a single count. The chain joins TRBV9 to TRBJ2-2, with TRBD2 matching 10 bases. The CDR3 has 18 residues. From germline, CDR1 is SGDLS and CDR2 YYNGEE. V lost 0 bases to trimming and J lost 6 bases; unmatched junction nucleotides: 11. The CDR3 sequence: CASSVGPSGSDVAGELFF. The CDR3 DNA is TGTGCCAGCAGCGTAGGCCCTAGCGGGAGTGATGTTGCCGGGGAGCTGTTTTTT.

Concerning this clone: A read error may account for a junction end that differs from germline. The chain couples TRBV11-2 to TRBJ2-5; a weak D match, TRBD1 (5 bases). CDR1 SGHAT and CDR2 FQNNGV come from the germline V gene. This CDR3 region has 13 residues. CDR3 loop: CASSQGVAETQYF. CDR3 DNA sequence: TGCGCCAGCAGCCAAGGGGTTGCAGAGACCCAGTACTTC.

V is TRBV7-8 and J is TRBJ2-5; TRBD1 matches at 9 bases. The CDR3 has 17 amino acids. J was trimmed by 5 bases and V by 4 bases; bases with no gene match: 14. The germline CDR1 and CDR2 sequences are SGHVS and FQNEAQ. The CDR3 loop is CASSSWTGAGLRETQYF. The CDR3, as DNA: TGTGCCAGCAGCTCCTGGACAGGGGCCGGATTACGGGAGACCCAGTACTTC.

V is TRBV27 and J is TRBJ2-5, with TRBD1 matching 10 bases. J was trimmed by 2 bases and V by 2 bases; bases with no gene match: 5. This CDR3 spans 16 amino acids. The germline V gene encodes CDR1 MNHEY and CDR2 SMNVEV (reference sequence). CDR3 in DNA: TGTGCCAGCAGTTTAGAGGGGACAGGGGTTCAAGAGACCCAGTACTTC. This encodes CASSLEGTGVQETQYF.